This TCR beta chain was identified in a study of blood T cell repertoires in COVID-19. Overall study: From T cells, B-cell-depleted T cells, or PBMCs came the material, which was cDNA or gDNA.

In the authors' workflow: Amplifying reference gene primers gave estimates of nucleated cell counts. The data were produced by immunoSEQ multiplex PCR, yet TCRdb's version contains in-frame clones alone and is incomplete. Clone size and V and J calls were adopted from that table, with D and trimming inferred from the DNA. The sample consists of about 170,000 clones, about 93% of them appearing once. Germline CDR1 and CDR2: SGHAT and FQNNGV. With V trimmed by 1 base and J by 5 bases, 16 bases remained unmatched. CDR3 length: 19 residues. The J gene is TRBJ2-3, the V gene TRBV11-2; 9 bases match TRBD2. The TCR originated in a woman aged 50 to 65 with acute or convalescent COVID-19. The source material was peripheral blood. Written as DNA, the CDR3 is TGTGCCAGCAGCTTAGGAAGGGTATTTGCTAGCGGGAAGCAAGATACGCAGTATTTT. Protein sequence: CASSLGRVFASGKQDTQYF.